This T cell receptor beta chain comes out of a study of blood T cell repertoires in COVID-19. At the level of the study: Sample material is recorded as cDNA or gDNA derived from T cells, B-cell-depleted T cells, or PBMCs.

CDR1 and CDR2 (germline): ENHRY, SYGVKD. Trimming at V came to 6 bases and at J to 11 bases, leaving 12 bases not matched to a gene. The CDR3 is 13 residues long. Original processing methods: Reference gene primers were amplified, and this amplification served to estimate nucleated cell counts. The data were produced by immunoSEQ multiplex PCR, yet TCRdb's version contains in-frame clones alone and is incomplete. The DNA gave D and trimming, while V, J and clone size come from that table. The repertoire holds 200,000 to 250,000 clones, 80% seen once, with over 7% in the top ten. This clone came up a few times.

The sample comprised peripheral blood. The chain carries TRBV10-3 and TRBJ1-1, with TRBD1 identical over 7 bases. The receptor comes from a woman aged 70-85 years with acute or convalescent COVID-19. CDR3 sequence: CAIRDSTGRRAFF. The CDR3 bases are TGTGCCATCAGAGATTCGACAGGGCGGCGGGCTTTCTTT.